The next 21 T cell receptor beta chains were all read from a single sample in a study of blood T cell repertoires in COVID-19 (dated by TCRdb to 2019 to 2021). Libraries were made using the immunoSEQ multiplex PCR assay. Drawn from immuneACCESS, this table holds only the in-frame rearrangements with V and J called that TCRdb kept. Clones are partly lost; checked studies trace under half to an unresolved V gene and leave the rest unexplained. This sample comprises 200,000 to 250,000 clones, roughly 84% of them detected only once. The ten top clones hold 5.5% to 8.5% of the sample. Sample: PBMCs or T cells enriched from blood (not recorded which). These receptor sequences come from a man between 25 and 39 years old in a cohort exposed to, infected with or recovered from COVID-19 (not recorded which).

The chain joins TRBV2 to TRBJ2-7, with TRBD2 matching over 12 bases. The junction had 4 bases not matched to a gene; V was cut back by 8 bases and J by 2 bases. Germline V gene lookup returns CDR1 SNHLY and CDR2 FYNNEI. There are 14 residues in the CDR3. The CDR3 DNA reads TGTGCCAGCGGACGGACTAGCGGGACCTACGAGCAGTACTTC. This translates into CASGRTSGTYEQYF.

The rearrangement links TRBV7-3 to TRBJ2-2; TRBD2 is a possible D gene (5 bases). Germline CDR1 and CDR2: SGHTA and FQGTGA. V lost 2 bases and J lost 0, with 10 bases in between. The CDR3 is 16 residues long. CDR3 loop: CASSLWSGTNTGELFF. CDR3 nucleotide sequence: TGTGCCAGCAGCTTATGGAGCGGCACGAACACCGGGGAGCTGTTTTTT.

The chain links TRBV18 to TRBJ2-1, with 7 bases identical to TRBD2. The CDR3 is made up of 14 amino acids. Germline V gives CDR1 KGHSH, CDR2 LQKENI. V trimming: 0 bases; J trimming: 14 bases; junction bases outside the gene matches: 10. Here the CDR3 reads CASSPPLLRRGKFF. As DNA, the CDR3 is TGTGCCAGCTCACCACCTCTACTTCGGCGGGGGAAGTTCTTC. Together with reference TRBV18 and TRBJ2-1, the CDR3 gives the full variable domain: NAGVMQNPRHLVRRRGQEARLRCSPMKGHSHVYWYRQLPEEGLKFMVYLQKENIIDESGMPKERFSAEFPKEGPSILRIQQVVRGDSAAYFCASSPPLLRRGKFFGPGTRLTVL.

The V and J genes are TRBV28 and TRBJ2-7; D possibly corresponds to TRBD2 (6 bases). The CDR3 totals 14 residues. Trimming took off 6 bases at V and 6 bases at J, with 18 bases between the two ends. The germline V gene encodes CDR1 MDHEN and CDR2 SYDVKM. The CDR3 protein is CASSPPGRGLEQYF. In DNA form, the CDR3 reads TGTGCCAGCAGCCCGCCCGGGAGAGGGCTCGAGCAGTACTTC.

V gene TRBV29-1 combines with J gene TRBJ2-3; TRBD2 agrees at 12 bases. CDR3 length: 19 amino acids. The trim removed 2 bases at V and 2 bases at J, leaving 14 bases unmatched. The germline CDR1 and CDR2 sequences are SQVTM and ANQGSEA. CDR3 bases: TGCAGCGTTGAAAGACTAGCGGGAGAGGAATGGGAGTACACAGATACGCAGTATTTT. It is translated as CSVERLAGEEWEYTDTQYF.

The rearrangement uses TRBV28 and TRBJ2-7; TRBD2 agrees at 7 bases. V was pared by 4 bases and J by 6 bases, with 21 bases of the junction left unmatched. CDR3 length equals 18 residues. Germline V lookup: CDR1 MDHEN, CDR2 SYDVKM. The DNA of the CDR3 is TGTGCCAGCAGTTCGCAGAAGTGGCCGGGCCTCACTAGCGCCGAGCAGTACTTC. Its protein product is CASSSQKWPGLTSAEQYF.

The chain has TRBV11-2 and TRBJ1-3, with TRBD1 as a possible D gene (6 bases). Trimming stripped 1 base from V and 6 bases from J, with 10 bases between. The CDR3 is made up of 14 amino acids. Germline CDR1 and CDR2: SGHAT and FQNNGV. The CDR3 region is CASSLVTGTNTIYF. The CDR3 DNA sequence: TGTGCCAGCAGCTTAGTAACAGGGACAAACACCATATATTTT. Together with reference TRBV11-2 and TRBJ1-3, the CDR3 gives the full variable domain: EAGVAQSPRYKIIEKRQSVAFWCNPISGHATLYWYQQILGQGPKLLIQFQNNGVVDDSQLPKDRFSAERLKGVDSTLKIQPAKLEDSAVYLCASSLVTGTNTIYFGEGSWLTVV.

The chain has TRBV11-2 and TRBJ2-7; 12 bases match TRBD2. Germline V gives CDR1 SGHAT, CDR2 FQNNGV. V trimming: 4 bases; J trimming: 2 bases; junction bases outside the gene matches: 6. This CDR3 is built from 16 residues. This chain's CDR3 is CASSSPSGRGPYEQYF. DNA of the CDR3: TGTGCCAGCAGCTCCCCTAGCGGGAGGGGTCCCTACGAGCAGTACTTC.

V is TRBV6-5 and J is TRBJ1-3; D is perhaps TRBD1 (5 bases). From germline, CDR1 is MNHEY and CDR2 SVGAGI. The CDR3 sequence is 15 residues long. V was trimmed by 7 bases and J by 2 bases, leaving 15 bases between them. The CDR3 loop reads CASTRGGFAGNTIYF. CDR3 nucleotide sequence: TGTGCCAGCACTCGCGGGGGATTTGCTGGAAACACCATATATTTT.

The CDR3 loop is CASSTRQGPYNEQFF. The CDR3 DNA reads TGTGCCAGCAGCACACGACAGGGTCCCTACAATGAGCAGTTCTTC. This chain connects TRBV7-6 to TRBJ2-1, with 7 positions matching TRBD1. Germline trimming cut 5 bases from V and 2 bases from J; bases unmatched to any gene: 6. CDR1 SGHVS and CDR2 FNYEAQ come from the germline V gene. This CDR3 is built from 15 residues.

Details on this clone: The same CDR3 is also encoded by other DNA sequences in this sample. CDR3 sequence reads: CASSPGGDTQYF. The CDR3 nucleotides are TGTGCCAGCAGCCCGGGAGGGGATACGCAGTATTTT. This chain connects TRBV7-9 to TRBJ2-3; TRBD2 aligns across 8 bases. This CDR3 comprises 12 residues. Trimming took 5 bases from V and 6 from J; bases not matched to a gene: 1. CDR1 is SEHNR, CDR2 FQNEAQ, per germline (reference sequence).

The chain carries TRBV5-1 and TRBJ1-2, with a weak D call TRBD1 (6 bases). V lost 4 bases, J lost 8 bases, and 21 bases lay in between. The germline gives CDR1 SGHRS, CDR2 YFSETQ. This CDR3 spans 15 amino acids. The CDR3 DNA sequence: TGCGCCAGCAGCCCTGAGGCAGGGGCCAGGAAGGGCTACACCTTC. This codes for CASSPEAGARKGYTF. The entire variable domain, with the rest obtained from reference TRBV5-1 and TRBJ1-2, is as follows: KAGVTQTPRYLIKTRGQQVTLSCSPISGHRSVSWYQQTPGQGLQFLFEYFSETQRNKGNFPGRFSGRQFSNSRSEMNVSTLELGDSALYLCASSPEAGARKGYTFGSGTRLTVV.

The chain combines TRBV7-3 with TRBJ2-5; maybe TRBD2 (5 bases). CDR3 size: 15 residues. The germline CDR1 and CDR2 sequences are SGHTA and FQGTGA. Trimming removed 5 bases at V and 7 bases at J, with 20 bases between. CDR3 amino acids: CASSPAGGRGGTQYF. The CDR3 nucleotides read TGTGCCAGCAGCCCCGCTGGCGGCAGAGGAGGGACCCAGTACTTC. The full variable domain, with the rest looked up from reference TRBV7-3 and TRBJ2-5, is GAGVSQTPSNKVTEKGKYVELRCDPISGHTALYWYRQSLGQGPEFLIYFQGTGAADDSGLPNDRFFAVRPEGSVSTLKIQRTERGDSAVYLCASSPAGGRGGTQYFGPGTRLLVL.

V gene TRBV6-4 combines with J gene TRBJ2-3; D gene uncertain. V lost 0 bases and J lost 2, with 6 bases in between. The CDR3 runs 14 residues. Germline CDR1 reads MRHNA; CDR2 reads SNTAGT. Here the CDR3 DNA reads TGTGCCAGCAGTGACTCGGGCTACACAGATACGCAGTATTTT. Its protein product is CASSDSGYTDTQYF.

The V call is TRBV18, the J call TRBJ2-1; 7 nucleotides match TRBD1. Trimming at V came to 2 bases and at J to 7 bases, leaving 11 bases not matched to a gene. CDR1 and CDR2 (germline): KGHSH, LQKENI. CDR3 length: 16 residues. Here the CDR3 DNA reads TGTGCCAGCTCACCAGAAAGGGGGCCGTCTTGGAATGAGCAGTTCTTC. This encodes CASSPERGPSWNEQFF.

This clone was detected only once. The same CDR3 arises from other DNA sequences in this sample as well. For the CDR3, the DNA is TGCGCCAGCAGCTTGGGAGGTGCAACTAATGAAAAACTGTTTTTT. It yields the protein CASSLGGATNEKLFF. The rearrangement joins TRBV5-1 to TRBJ1-4, with D unclear. The CDR3 extends over 15 amino acids. Germline-derived CDR1 and CDR2 are SGHRS and YFSETQ. Trimming shortened V by 0 bases and J by 0 bases, and 6 bases separated the two germline ends.

The chain joins TRBV18 to TRBJ1-1; tentatively, D is TRBD1 (5 bases). Trimming stripped 5 bases from V and 3 bases from J, with 16 bases between. The CDR3 is 15 amino acids. Per germline, CDR1 KGHSH and CDR2 LQKENI. The CDR3 nucleotides are TGTGCCAGCTCATCCCCCCCTACAGGATACACTGAAGCTTTCTTT. Amino acids: CASSSPPTGYTEAFF.

The chain links TRBV6-5 to TRBJ2-2; D remains ambiguous. V was pared by 7 bases and J by 6 bases, with 12 bases between. The CDR3 runs to 13 residues. Germline V gives CDR1 MNHEY, CDR2 SVGAGI. For the CDR3, the DNA is TGTGCCAGCACCTTACACCCTTCCGGGGAGCTGTTTTTT. This translates into CASTLHPSGELFF.

The chain employs TRBV10-3 and TRBJ2-7; 11 bases are shared with TRBD2. This CDR3 has 14 amino acids. In germline, CDR1 is ENHRY, CDR2 SYGVKD. V lost 6 bases, J lost 7 bases, and 8 bases stayed unmatched. CDR3 bases: TGTGCCATCAGAGGGGGACTAGCGGAGTTGGAGCAGTACTTC. As protein: CAIRGGLAELEQYF.

The V call is TRBV21-1, the J call TRBJ2-3; the D segment call TRBD2 is taken from the table without a DNA check. TRBV21-1 constitutes a pseudogene. The CDR3 is made up of 16 amino acids. This CDR3 reads CASSKRGSSCTDMQYF. CDR3 in DNA: TGTGCCAGCAGCAAAAGAGGGTCTAGTTGCACAGATATGCAGTATTTT.

The chain is built from TRBV3-1 (or the pseudogene TRBV3-2) and TRBJ2-1; 11 positions agree with TRBD2. Per germline, CDR1 LGHDT and CDR2 YNNKEL (reference sequence). The V segment lost 2 bases and the J segment 4 bases; nucleotides outside the gene matches: 7. CDR3 length: 17 residues. CDR3 sequence (DNA): TGTGCCAGCAGCCAAACCCATCTAGCGGGAGGTTACAATGAGCAGTTCTTC. Residues: CASSQTHLAGGYNEQFF.